This TCR beta chain was captured in a study of T cells after posttransplantation cyclophosphamide. V shed 0 bases and J 5 bases; nucleotides not matched to a gene: 13. This CDR3 is built from 18 residues. Germline CDR1 SGDLS, CDR2 YYNGEE. Controls had myeloablative marrow grafts with methotrexate and calcineurin inhibitor, sampled at 1 year. Concerning this clone: Its antigen is unidentified.

TCRdb's copy holds only in-frame clones and misses some; the assay was immunoSEQ multiplex PCR. The sample contains about 17,000 clones, 65% to 85% of which appear only once. Study-wide results and limits: Donor CD8+ memory clones often dominated recipient blood repertoires at later times. Recipient CMV seropositivity and CMV reactivation strongly tracked TRB clonality.

The gene calls are TRBV9 and TRBJ1-2, with 10 nucleotides matching TRBD1. The source material was PBMCs, sampled 441 days after allogeneic stem cell transplant with calcineurin inhibitor and methotrexate. The receptor was derived from a male patient aged 25 to 39 who received an allogeneic stem cell transplant from an unrelated donor, was CMV-positive, and had acute and chronic GVHD. The graft donor may be the source of some T cells. CDR3 in amino acids: CASSVAGGSAGQGYGYTF. The CDR3 nucleotides are TGTGCCAGCAGCGTAGCCGGGGGGAGTGCGGGACAGGGGTATGGCTACACCTTC.